Presented here are 27 T cell receptor beta chains from one specimen sequenced in a study of T-cell reconstitution after alpha-beta-depleted transplantation in children. Unique molecular identifiers were built into the TCRbeta library. MiXCR was run by TCRdb on the PCR reads, yielding one entry per CDR3 protein. There are about 830,000 distinct CDR3 sequences in the sample; about 16% occur only once, and approximately 5% lies in the top ten. The source material was PBMCs, mostly from graft donor cells, sampled 360 days after TCRalphabeta/CD19-depleted stem cell transplant. Every receptor here comes from a male patient younger than 18 who had a stem cell transplant for acute lymphoblastic leukemia, so the T cells may come from the graft donor.

The gene calls are TRBV7-9 and TRBJ2-7, with unresolved D. In germline, CDR1 is SEHNR, CDR2 FQNEAQ (reference sequence). Trimming took off 3 bases at V and 6 bases at J, with 15 bases between the two ends. The CDR3 loop spans 14 amino acids. The CDR3 DNA is TGTGCCAGCAGCTTCTCGATGGGTAGTCCCGAGCAGTACTTC. It translates to CASSFSMGSPEQYF.

In this sample, this clonotype turned up a few times. The chain is built from TRBV5-5 and TRBJ1-5; perhaps TRBD1 as D (5 bases). The germline V gene encodes CDR1 SGHKS and CDR2 YYEKEE (reference sequence). V was shortened by 2 bases and J by 0 bases, with 18 bases between the two germline ends. CDR3 size: 18 residues. The CDR3 nucleotides are TGTGCCAGCAGCTTATTACCTTGGACACCCCATAGCAATCAGCCCCAGCATTTT. It yields the protein CASSLLPWTPHSNQPQHF.

As regards this clonotype: A read error may produce the germline difference seen at one junction end. The chain joins TRBV9 to TRBJ2-5; the match to TRBD1 covers 9 bases. Germline CDR1 is SGDLS and CDR2 is YYNGEE. The CDR3 length is 15 residues. The CDR3 sequence: CASSAWTGAGETRYF. The CDR3 DNA sequence: TGTGCCAGCAGCGCGTGGACAGGGGCCGGGGAGACCCGGTACTTC.

In this sample, this clonotype turned up a few times. V and J are TRBV5-8 and TRBJ2-5; 10 nucleotides align to TRBD1. Looked up from germline, CDR1 is SGHTS and CDR2 is YDEGEE. There are 15 residues in the CDR3. After removal of 2 bases from V and 5 bases from J, the junction contained 6 bases not matched to a gene. This CDR3 is CASSFMTGGLETQYF. The CDR3 nucleotides are TGTGCCAGCAGCTTCATGACAGGGGGCCTGGAGACCCAGTACTTC. The full variable domain, with the rest looked up from reference TRBV5-8 and TRBJ2-5, is EAGVTQSPTHLIKTRGQQATLRCSPISGHTSVYWYQQALGLGLQFLLWYDEGEERNRGNFPPRFSGRQFPNYSSELNVNALELEDSALYLCASSFMTGGLETQYFGPGTRLLVL.

This sequence joins TRBV7-3 and TRBJ2-2; 12 bases agree with TRBD2. Per the germline V gene, CDR1 is SGHTA and CDR2 is FQGTGA. The CDR3 extends over 18 amino acids. V shed 5 bases and J 1 base; nucleotides not matched to a gene: 8. CDR3 protein: CASSRSLAGGKNTGELFF. Written as DNA, the CDR3 is TGTGCCAGCAGCCGGTCCCTAGCGGGAGGGAAGAACACCGGGGAGCTGTTTTTT.

CDR3 region: CASSLNGARRRNTIYF. The CDR3 nucleotides read TGCGCCAGCAGCTTGAATGGGGCACGAAGGAGAAACACCATATATTTT. The chain recombines TRBV5-1 with TRBJ1-3, with D possibly being TRBD1 (5 bases). The V end was cut by 1 base, the J end by 5 bases, with 16 bases between. Germline V gene sequence: CDR1 SGHRS, CDR2 YFSETQ. CDR3 length: 16 amino acids. The full variable domain, its missing parts supplied by reference TRBV5-1 and TRBJ1-3, is KAGVTQTPRYLIKTRGQQVTLSCSPISGHRSVSWYQQTPGQGLQFLFEYFSETQRNKGNFPGRFSGRQFSNSRSEMNVSTLELGDSALYLCASSLNGARRRNTIYFGEGSWLTVV.

This clonotype was detected once. This chain joins TRBV18 and TRBJ2-7; 7 positions match TRBD1. This CDR3 spans 15 amino acids. With V trimmed by 2 bases and J by 9 bases, 13 bases remained unmatched. Germline loops: CDR1 KGHSH, CDR2 LQKENI. The CDR3 DNA reads TGTGCCAGCTCACCAGCCGAACAGACAGGGTCGCGGCAGTACTTC. Amino acids: CASSPAEQTGSRQYF.

The chain is built from TRBV3-1 and TRBJ2-1, with TRBD1 matching over 7 bases. The germline V gene has CDR1 LGHDT and CDR2 YNNKEL (reference sequence). The trim removed 0 bases at V and 8 bases at J, leaving 4 bases unmatched. The CDR3 loop spans 14 amino acids. The CDR3 protein is CASSQDDRVHEQFF. In DNA, the CDR3 is TGTGCCAGCAGCCAAGACGACAGGGTGCATGAGCAGTTCTTC.

The rearrangement links TRBV20-1 to TRBJ2-1, with 7 nucleotides matching TRBD2. The junction had 3 bases not matched to a gene; V was cut back by 6 bases and J by 7 bases. The germline V gene encodes CDR1 DFQATT and CDR2 SNEGSKA (reference sequence). The CDR3 runs to 11 residues. The CDR3 spells CSAGEGNEQFF. The CDR3 bases are TGCAGTGCGGGGGAGGGGAATGAGCAGTTCTTC.

This clonotype occurred a few times. V gene TRBV6-1 combines with J gene TRBJ2-7; a possible D gene is TRBD2 (6 bases). The CDR3 is 14 amino acids. Germline CDR1 MNHNS, CDR2 SASEGT. V lost 5 bases, J lost 2 bases, and 13 bases lay in between. The CDR3 coding sequence is TGTGCCAGCAGTAGGGACTTCGGGGCCTACGAGCAGTACTTC. Its translation: CASSRDFGAYEQYF.

CDR3 in amino acids: CASSLGLGDSYNEQFF. The CDR3 bases are TGTGCCAGCAGCTTGGGTCTCGGGGACTCCTACAATGAGCAGTTCTTC. The V and J genes are TRBV5-5 and TRBJ2-1; D perhaps matches TRBD2 (5 bases). The CDR3 has 16 residues. The germline gives CDR1 SGHKS, CDR2 YYEKEE (reference sequence). The V gene lost 0 bases and the J gene lost 0 bases, with 10 bases spanning the gap.

This clonotype turned up a few times. The V gene is TRBV7-2, the J gene TRBJ2-7; D unresolved. The CDR3 consists of 13 residues. With 2 bases removed from V and 3 bases from J, the gap between germline ends came to 8 bases. Germline V gene sequence: CDR1 SGHTA, CDR2 FQGNSA. Here the CDR3 reads CASSLWLNYEQYF. CDR3 nucleotides: TGTGCCAGCAGCTTATGGCTAAACTACGAGCAGTACTTC.

The chain carries TRBV5-1 and TRBJ2-1; a possible D gene is TRBD2 (5 bases). Germline V CDR1 and CDR2: SGHRS, YFSETQ. The CDR3 has 15 amino acids. Trimming stripped 0 bases from V and 4 bases from J, with 11 bases between. The CDR3 bases are TGCGCCAGCAGCTTGGCGGAGGTCCGTTACAATGAGCAGTTCTTC. This codes for CASSLAEVRYNEQFF.

This chain joins TRBV20-1 and TRBJ2-2; TRBD1 might be the D (7 bases). V was cut by 8 bases and J by 6 bases, with 13 bases left in between. This CDR3 has 12 residues. CDR1 is DFQATT and CDR2 is SNEGSKA in the germline V gene (reference sequence). The CDR3 bases are TGCAGTTCCACCAGGGGGGCCGGGGAGCTGTTTTTT. It translates to CSSTRGAGELFF.

The chain joins TRBV13 to TRBJ2-7; D not certain. The CDR3 loop spans 14 amino acids. Germline CDR1 reads PRHDT; CDR2 reads FYEKMQ (reference sequence). V was trimmed by 7 bases and J by 3 bases, leaving 16 bases between them. The CDR3 nucleotides read TGTGCCAGCACCACCCCGTCGGTCAACTACGAGCAGTACTTC. It is translated as CASTTPSVNYEQYF.

The chain recombines TRBV20-1 with TRBJ2-2, with TRBD2 identical over 9 bases. Germline assignment: CDR1 DFQATT and CDR2 SNEGSKA (reference sequence). The CDR3 length is 16 residues. V was pared by 1 base and J by 3 bases, with 6 bases of the junction left unmatched. The CDR3 nucleotides are TGCAGTGCTAGAGTCGCGGGACTAGCATACACCGGGGAGCTGTTTTTT. It encodes CSARVAGLAYTGELFF.

This clonotype was counted ten times or more. The chain links TRBV20-1 to TRBJ2-7; TRBD2 agrees at 13 bases. With V trimmed by 3 bases and J by 5 bases, 7 bases remained unmatched. The CDR3 extends over 15 amino acids. From germline, CDR1 is DFQATT and CDR2 SNEGSKA (reference sequence). The CDR3: CSASPGTSGINEQYF. In DNA form, the CDR3 reads TGCAGTGCTAGTCCAGGGACTAGCGGGATCAACGAGCAGTACTTC.

This clonotype was seen a handful of times. This chain's CDR3 is CASSLRAGSSYNEQFF. The CDR3 DNA reads as TGTGCCAGCAGCTTACGAGCGGGAAGCTCCTACAATGAGCAGTTCTTC. J is TRBJ2-1 and V is TRBV5-6, with 7 bases aligning to TRBD2. The junction had 5 bases not matched to a gene; V was cut back by 2 bases and J by 0 bases. CDR3 size: 16 residues. Germline CDR1 reads SGHDT; CDR2 reads YYEEEE.

This clonotype came up many times. The rearrangement links TRBV12-3 or TRBV12-4 to TRBJ2-1; 11 nucleotides align to TRBD2. V lost 5 bases to trimming and J lost 6 bases; unmatched junction nucleotides: 9. This CDR3 is 16 amino acids long. CDR3 in amino acids: CASSVPGTSGGNEQFF. As DNA, the CDR3 is TGTGCCAGCAGTGTCCCCGGGACTAGCGGTGGCAATGAGCAGTTCTTC.

This clonotype was picked up a small number of times. CDR3 loop: CSAPPAGGISYEQYF. Written as DNA, the CDR3 is TGCAGTGCTCCCCCGGCGGGAGGGATCTCCTACGAGCAGTACTTC. This sequence joins TRBV20-1 and TRBJ2-7; TRBD2 agrees at 9 bases. The CDR3 length is 15 residues. V gave up 5 bases and J gave up 0 bases; unmatched junction bases: 8. Germline CDR1 is DFQATT and CDR2 is SNEGSKA (reference sequence).

This clonotype was seen more than once but under ten times. The J gene is TRBJ2-7, the V gene TRBV6-1; D may match TRBD1 or TRBD2 (5 bases each). V was cut by 8 bases and J by 2 bases, with 13 bases left in between. The CDR3 sequence is 13 residues long. Germline CDR1 and CDR2: MNHNS and SASEGT. The CDR3 nucleotides are TGTGCCAGCCATGAGGGGATGACCTACGAGCAGTACTTC. Its protein product is CASHEGMTYEQYF.

This clonotype has a handful of counts. This chain uses TRBV20-1 with TRBJ2-1; no clear D gene. V shed 0 bases and J shed 12 bases, with 6 bases lying between them. CDR3 length equals 10 residues. CDR1 DFQATT and CDR2 SNEGSKA come from the germline V gene (reference sequence). The CDR3 DNA is TGCAGTGCTAGAGACGGTATGCAGTTCTTC. This gives the protein CSARDGMQFF.

The chain combines TRBV9 with TRBJ1-3; 8 nucleotides line up with TRBD1. Germline assignment: CDR1 SGDLS and CDR2 YYNGEE. V gave up 2 bases and J gave up 0 bases; unmatched junction bases: 4. This CDR3 contains 16 residues. As DNA, the CDR3 is TGTGCCAGCAGCGTCGGACAGGGATACTCTGGAAACACCATATATTTT. Its protein product is CASSVGQGYSGNTIYF.

The chain has TRBV6-1 and TRBJ2-3, with 7 bases aligning to TRBD2. The germline gives CDR1 MNHNS, CDR2 SASEGT. CDR3 size: 15 residues. V was pared by 8 bases and J by 0 bases, with 8 bases of the junction left unmatched. CDR3 sequence reads: CASAEYSGSTDTQYF. CDR3 DNA sequence: TGTGCCAGCGCCGAATATAGCGGGAGCACAGATACGCAGTATTTT.

The V gene is TRBV25-1, the J gene TRBJ2-2; D may be TRBD1 (6 bases). CDR3 length: 14 residues. V lost 6 bases and J 6 bases, leaving 14 bases between the germline ends. The germline V gene encodes CDR1 MGHDK and CDR2 SYGVNS. The CDR3 DNA reads TGTGCCAGCAGAAACCCAGGGGTATCCGGGGAGCTGTTTTTT. Its protein is CASRNPGVSGELFF. Full variable domain (rest looked up from reference TRBV25-1 and TRBJ2-2): EADIYQTPRYLVIGTGKKITLECSQTMGHDKMYWYQQDPGMELHLIHYSYGVNSTEKGDLSSESTVSRIRTEHFPLTLESARPSHTSQYLCASRNPGVSGELFFGEGSRLTVL.

The chain uses TRBV18 and TRBJ1-2; TRBD1 agrees at 10 bases. Trimming took 2 bases from V and 0 from J; bases not matched to a gene: 6. The germline V gene has CDR1 KGHSH and CDR2 LQKENI. The CDR3 runs 17 residues. Written as DNA, the CDR3 is TGTGCCAGCTCACCAGGGGACAGGGGCGAAGCTAACTATGGCTACACCTTC. It translates to CASSPGDRGEANYGYTF.

In this sample, this clonotype turned up many times. V is TRBV9 and J is TRBJ2-1; D gene uncertain. Germline loops: CDR1 SGDLS, CDR2 YYNGEE. V lost 4 bases and J 2 bases, leaving 19 bases between the germline ends. This CDR3 has 17 residues. The CDR3 sequence: CASSPRASPQTYNEQFF. The DNA of the CDR3 is TGTGCCAGCAGCCCCCGGGCCTCGCCACAAACCTACAATGAGCAGTTCTTC. The entire variable domain, with the rest obtained from reference TRBV9 and TRBJ2-1, is as follows: DSGVTQTPKHLITATGQRVTLRCSPRSGDLSVYWYQQSLDQGLQFLIQYYNGEERAKGNILERFSAQQFPDLHSELNLSSLELGDSALYFCASSPRASPQTYNEQFFGPGTRLTVL.